These 28 T cell receptor beta chains came from one sample sequenced in a study of CD8 T cell repertoires and HIV-1 epitope variants. Libraries were prepared by immunoSEQ multiplex PCR; TCRdb keeps only in-frame clonotypes and omits some of them. The sample holds about 4,800 clones; around 74% are singletons and the top ten take approximately 46%. These receptors' targets are unknown. The sample taken for sequencing was cultured CD8+ T cells derived from PBMCs. The receptors were gathered from a male donor with HIV.

The chain joins TRBV7-9 to TRBJ2-1; 9 bases are shared with TRBD1. Germline V gene lookup returns CDR1 SEHNR and CDR2 FQNEAQ (reference sequence). The trim removed 0 bases at V and 0 bases at J, leaving 0 bases unmatched. The CDR3 has 16 amino acids. CDR3 amino acids: CASSLAGQGSYNEQFF. CDR3 nucleotides: TGTGCCAGCAGCTTAGCGGGACAGGGCTCCTACAATGAGCAGTTCTTC.

The V and J genes are TRBV7-6 and TRBJ1-2; a possible D gene is TRBD1 (6 bases). Trimming removed 5 bases from V and 4 bases from J, with 11 bases in between. This CDR3 has 13 residues. The germline gives CDR1 SGHVS, CDR2 FNYEAQ. The CDR3 region is CASSPRGPYGYTF. The CDR3 nucleotides read TGTGCCAGCAGCCCCCGGGGGCCCTATGGCTACACCTTC.

The chain uses TRBV7-2 and TRBJ2-7; D may correspond to TRBD1 or TRBD2 (5 bases each). V gave up 5 bases and J gave up 3 bases, with 14 bases separating them. This CDR3 spans 14 amino acids. Germline V lookup: CDR1 SGHTA, CDR2 FQGNSA. The CDR3 is CASSLRDGYYEQYF. The DNA of the CDR3 is TGTGCCAGCAGCCTCCGGGACGGATACTACGAGCAGTACTTC.

The chain carries TRBV11-3 and TRBJ2-3, with D perhaps matching TRBD2 (6 bases). Trimming removed 8 bases at V and 2 bases at J, with 20 bases between. The CDR3 contains 16 residues. CDR1 is SGHNT and CDR2 is YENEEA in the germline V gene. CDR3 nucleotide sequence: TGTGCCAGCCCGTTTAAAGGCGGGATCTACACAGATACGCAGTATTTT. Its protein product is CASPFKGGIYTDTQYF.

The chain recombines TRBV7-8 with TRBJ2-7; D gene uncertain. Germline V gene sequence: CDR1 SGHVS, CDR2 FQNEAQ. This CDR3 has 15 residues. V lost 3 bases, J lost 1 base, and 13 bases lay in between. CDR3 DNA: TGTGCCAGCAGCTTTGAGCGCATGGATTCCTACGAGCAGTACTTC. Translated, it gives CASSFERMDSYEQYF.

The chain couples TRBV4-2 to TRBJ1-3; a weak D match, TRBD1 (5 bases). Germline V gene data show CDR1 as LGHNA and CDR2 as YNFKEQ. The CDR3 sequence is 16 residues long. Between the trimmed V and J ends, which lost 1 base and 0 bases, there was a span of 10 bases. This CDR3 is CASSQVDSRSGNTIYF. For the CDR3, the DNA is TGTGCCAGCAGCCAAGTAGACAGCCGCTCTGGAAACACCATATATTTT.

The rearrangement joins TRBV18 to TRBJ2-7, with D unresolved. CDR3 length: 11 residues. The V gene lost 2 bases and the J gene lost 3 bases, with 2 bases spanning the gap. Germline V CDR1 and CDR2: KGHSH, LQKENI. CDR3 in amino acids: CASSPGYEQYF. DNA of the CDR3: TGTGCCAGCTCACCAGGCTACGAGCAGTACTTC.

The genes are TRBV7-9 and TRBJ2-1, with TRBD1 as a possible D gene (6 bases). Germline assignment: CDR1 SEHNR and CDR2 FQNEAQ (reference sequence). The CDR3 consists of 16 residues. V was cut by 0 bases and J by 3 bases, with 12 bases left in between. CDR3 bases: TGTGCCAGCAGCTTAGCGACCGGGACACTCTACAATGAGCAGTTCTTC. Its protein is CASSLATGTLYNEQFF.

This chain uses TRBV6-5 with TRBJ2-1, with TRBD2 identical over 11 bases. Germline lookup yields CDR1 MNHEY and CDR2 SVGAGI. The CDR3 extends over 15 amino acids. The V gene end was trimmed by 5 bases and the J gene end by 3 bases; junction bases not matched to a gene: 3. This CDR3 is CASSRSGGVYNEQFF. The DNA for the CDR3 is TGTGCCAGCAGTCGTAGCGGGGGGGTCTACAATGAGCAGTTCTTC.

This clone has just one count. The chain recombines TRBV28 with TRBJ2-5; no clear D gene. CDR3 length: 12 amino acids. Germline assignment: CDR1 MDHEN and CDR2 SYDVKM. The germline V and J ends were trimmed by 1 base and 5 bases, with 5 bases remaining between them. CDR3 nucleotides: TGTGCCAGCAGTTTATACGGGGAGACCCAGTACTTC. Translation: CASSLYGETQYF. Supplemented by reference TRBV28 and TRBJ2-5, the full variable domain reads DVKVTQSSRYLVKRTGEKVFLECVQDMDHENMFWYRQDPGLGLRLIYFSYDVKMKEKGDIPEGYSVSREKKERFSLILESASTNQTSMYLCASSLYGETQYFGPGTRLLVL.

V gene TRBV9 combines with J gene TRBJ2-2; D is unclear. CDR1 is SGDLS, CDR2 YYNGEE, per germline. The V end lost 4 bases, the J end lost 8 bases, and 12 bases lay between the germline ends. This CDR3 has 13 amino acids. Here the CDR3 DNA reads TGTGCCAGCAGCTGGTCCGTCCCAGGGGAGCTGTTTTTT. Translating it yields CASSWSVPGELFF.

The V gene is TRBV29-1, the J gene TRBJ1-1; 7 bases align to TRBD1. Germline CDR1 and CDR2: SQVTM and ANQGSEA. The V gene end was trimmed by 3 bases and the J gene end by 4 bases; junction bases not matched to a gene: 5. CDR3 length: 13 amino acids. CDR3 DNA sequence: TGCAGCGTTGAGTCGGCAGGGGGCACTGAAGCTTTCTTT. It codes for CSVESAGGTEAFF.

The J gene is TRBJ2-7, the V gene TRBV5-1; 9 nucleotides match TRBD1. V trimming: 4 bases; J trimming: 3 bases; junction bases outside the gene matches: 5. CDR3 length equals 14 residues. From germline, CDR1 is SGHRS and CDR2 YFSETQ. In DNA, the CDR3 is TGCGCCAGCAGCGGGACAGGGTCGGGCTACGAGCAGTACTTC. Its protein product is CASSGTGSGYEQYF.

This clone has just one count. V gene TRBV7-2 combines with J gene TRBJ2-1; D unclear. The CDR3 spans 12 residues. Looked up from germline, CDR1 is SGHTA and CDR2 is FQGNSA. Trimming cost V 4 bases and J 6 bases, with 7 bases left between them. The CDR3 coding sequence is TGTGCCAGCAGCTCCTACCTCAATGAGCAGTTCTTC. It specifies CASSSYLNEQFF.

This clone came up a few times. The chain recombines TRBV6-5 with TRBJ2-7; TRBD1 aligns across 8 bases. Trimming at V came to 2 bases and at J to 4 bases, leaving 1 base not matched to a gene. This CDR3 comprises 13 residues. Germline-derived CDR1 and CDR2 are MNHEY and SVGAGI. The DNA for the CDR3 is TGTGCCAGCAGTTACGGGACAGGATACGAGCAGTACTTC. This gives the protein CASSYGTGYEQYF.

CDR3 amino acids: CASSEDGSSYNEQFF. Written as DNA, the CDR3 is TGTGCCAGTAGTGAAGACGGTAGCTCCTACAATGAGCAGTTCTTC. The chain carries TRBV19 and TRBJ2-1; D is ambiguous. Germline CDR1 LNHDA, CDR2 SQIVND (reference sequence). The CDR3 runs 15 residues. V lost 5 bases and J lost 0, with 11 bases in between.

This clone has more than one count but fewer than ten. The chain has TRBV7-9 and TRBJ2-7; the match to TRBD1 covers 7 bases. Germline V gives CDR1 SEHNR, CDR2 FQNEAQ (reference sequence). J gave up 7 bases and V 3 bases, and 9 bases lay outside the gene matches. The length of the CDR3 is 14 residues. CDR3 sequence (DNA): TGTGCCAGCAGCTTGGGACAGTACCTTCGTGAGCAGTACTTC. Encoded protein: CASSLGQYLREQYF. Drawing the rest from reference TRBV7-9 and TRBJ2-7, the complete variable domain is DTGVSQNPRHKITKRGQNVTFRCDPISEHNRLYWYRQTLGQGPEFLTYFQNEAQLEKSRLLSDRFSAERPKGSFSTLEIQRTEQGDSAMYLCASSLGQYLREQYFGPGTRLTVT.

The gene calls are TRBV19 and TRBJ2-3; D is undetermined. CDR3 length: 13 amino acids. V lost 10 bases to trimming and J lost 2 bases, with 13 bases between them. Germline CDR1 reads LNHDA; CDR2 reads SQIVND (reference sequence). The DNA of the CDR3 is TGTGCCACCCAACCAGCCCTCACAGATACGCAGTATTTT. Amino acid sequence: CATQPALTDTQYF.

In this sample, this clone turned up a few times. CDR3 residues: CASSQATGLDTQYF. As DNA, the CDR3 is TGCGCCAGCAGCCAAGCTACAGGGTTAGATACGCAGTATTTT. The V gene is TRBV4-1, the J gene TRBJ2-3, with a weak D call TRBD1 (6 bases). Germline values: CDR1 MGHRA, CDR2 YSYEKL. V was trimmed by 1 base and J by 5 bases, leaving 10 bases between them. The CDR3 extends over 14 amino acids.

The genes are TRBV10-2 and TRBJ2-3; a weak D match, TRBD2 (5 bases). Deletions cut 3 bases from V and 2 bases from J, with 18 bases between. Germline-derived CDR1 and CDR2 are WSHSY and SAAADI. The CDR3 consists of 17 residues. CDR3 nucleotide sequence: TGCGCCAGCAGTGACGGGAATAGCGAGAGCTTCACAGATACGCAGTATTTT. This sequence encodes CASSDGNSESFTDTQYF.

This clone was picked up a small number of times. The gene calls are TRBV28 and TRBJ1-2, with 11 bases lining up with TRBD1. The CDR3 runs 15 residues. CDR1 and CDR2 (germline): MDHEN, SYDVKM. Trimming at V came to 1 base and at J to 8 bases, leaving 6 bases not matched to a gene. CDR3 in DNA: TGTGCCAGCAGTTTATCCTGGGACAGGGGGAAGGGCTACACCTTC. Amino acids: CASSLSWDRGKGYTF.

The CDR3 nucleotides read TGTGCCAGCACCCCGGATACCGGGGAGCTGTTTTTT. Encoded protein: CASTPDTGELFF. The chain links TRBV7-9 to TRBJ2-2; the D is unclear. The length of the CDR3 is 12 residues. Germline CDR1 and CDR2: SEHNR and FQNEAQ (reference sequence). V was shortened by 7 bases and J by 5 bases, with 8 bases between the two germline ends.

The chain carries TRBV14 and TRBJ2-5; TRBD2 might be the D (6 bases). The length of the CDR3 is 14 residues. V gave up 4 bases and J gave up 1 base, with 10 bases separating them. Germline loops: CDR1 SGHDN, CDR2 FVKESK. The CDR3 DNA sequence: TGTGCCAGCAGCCCTCGGGACTTCCAAGAGACCCAGTACTTC. This sequence encodes CASSPRDFQETQYF.

This clone was observed a few times. This sequence joins TRBV6-5 and TRBJ2-7; 9 nucleotides line up with TRBD1. The CDR3 is made up of 14 amino acids. Germline V gene lookup returns CDR1 MNHEY and CDR2 SVGAGI. V shed 5 bases, J shed 5 bases, and the junction held 7 bases outside the gene matches. CDR3 in amino acids: CASSAGTGYNEQYF. CDR3 DNA sequence: TGTGCCAGCAGTGCCGGGACAGGGTACAACGAGCAGTACTTC.

The CDR3 sequence: CASSWTQETQYF. As DNA, the CDR3 is TGTGCCAGCAGCTGGACCCAAGAGACCCAGTACTTC. The chain uses TRBV5-6 and TRBJ2-5; D not resolved. The germline V gene encodes CDR1 SGHDT and CDR2 YYEEEE. V lost 3 bases to trimming and J lost 1 base, with 4 bases between them. CDR3 length: 12 amino acids.

This rearrangement joins TRBV9 to TRBJ2-3, with TRBD2 matching over 15 bases. The CDR3 has 19 amino acids. The V gene's germline CDR1 is SGDLS and CDR2 YYNGEE. Germline trimming cut 3 bases from V and 5 bases from J; bases unmatched to any gene: 13. The CDR3 coding sequence is TGTGCCAGCAGCGACGGACTAGCGGGGGGGATCCCTTACGAAGATACGCAGTATTTT. This gives the protein CASSDGLAGGIPYEDTQYF.

This clone was picked up one time. This rearrangement joins TRBV4-1 to TRBJ2-7; D gene unclear. V lost 1 base and J lost 1, with 8 bases in between. Looked up from germline, CDR1 is MGHRA and CDR2 is YSYEKL. CDR3 length equals 14 residues. The CDR3 DNA follows: TGCGCCAGCAGCCAAGGGGCCGGTTCCTACGAGCAGTACTTC. Its translation is CASSQGAGSYEQYF.

The sample holds a few counts of this clone. J is TRBJ1-5 and V is TRBV27; 10 bases fit TRBD1. The length of the CDR3 is 17 residues. J lost 2 bases, V lost 5 bases, and 9 bases had no gene match. Germline V CDR1 and CDR2: MNHEY, SMNVEV (reference sequence). CDR3 nucleotide sequence: TGTGCCAGCAGTCTGACCTGGGACAGGGGAGGCAATCAGCCCCAGCATTTT. Translating gives CASSLTWDRGGNQPQHF.